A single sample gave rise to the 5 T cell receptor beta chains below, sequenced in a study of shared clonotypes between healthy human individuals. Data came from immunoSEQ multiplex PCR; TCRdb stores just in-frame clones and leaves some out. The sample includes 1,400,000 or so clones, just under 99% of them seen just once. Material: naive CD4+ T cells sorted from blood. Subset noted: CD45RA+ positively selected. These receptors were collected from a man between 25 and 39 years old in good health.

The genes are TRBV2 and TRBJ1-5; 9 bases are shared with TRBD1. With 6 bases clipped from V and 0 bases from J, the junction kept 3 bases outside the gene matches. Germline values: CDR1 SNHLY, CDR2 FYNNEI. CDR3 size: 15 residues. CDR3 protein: CASSWGQGSNQPQHF. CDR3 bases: TGTGCCAGCAGCTGGGGACAGGGTAGCAATCAGCCCCAGCATTTT.

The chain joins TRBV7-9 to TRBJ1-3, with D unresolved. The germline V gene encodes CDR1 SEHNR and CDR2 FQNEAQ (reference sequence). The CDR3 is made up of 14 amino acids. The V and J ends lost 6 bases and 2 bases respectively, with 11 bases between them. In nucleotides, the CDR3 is TGTGCCAGCAGAGAGCAGTCCGCTGGAAACACCATATATTTT. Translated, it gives CASREQSAGNTIYF.

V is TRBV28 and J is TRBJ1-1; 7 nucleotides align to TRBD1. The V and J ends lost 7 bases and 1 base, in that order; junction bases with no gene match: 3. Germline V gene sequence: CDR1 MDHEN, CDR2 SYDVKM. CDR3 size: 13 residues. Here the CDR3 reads CASTGTANTEAFF. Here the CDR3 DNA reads TGTGCCAGCACCGGGACAGCGAACACTGAAGCTTTCTTT. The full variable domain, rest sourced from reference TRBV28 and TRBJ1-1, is DVKVTQSSRYLVKRTGEKVFLECVQDMDHENMFWYRQDPGLGLRLIYFSYDVKMKEKGDIPEGYSVSREKKERFSLILESASTNQTSMYLCASTGTANTEAFFGQGTRLTVV.

This CDR3 reads CATRLAPDYNEQFF. In DNA form, the CDR3 reads TGTGCCACAAGACTAGCCCCAGACTACAATGAGCAGTTCTTC. V and J are TRBV6-4 and TRBJ2-1; 7 nucleotides match TRBD2. CDR1 and CDR2 (germline): MRHNA, SNTAGT. J was trimmed by 3 bases and V by 10 bases; bases with no gene match: 9. This CDR3 is 14 amino acids long.

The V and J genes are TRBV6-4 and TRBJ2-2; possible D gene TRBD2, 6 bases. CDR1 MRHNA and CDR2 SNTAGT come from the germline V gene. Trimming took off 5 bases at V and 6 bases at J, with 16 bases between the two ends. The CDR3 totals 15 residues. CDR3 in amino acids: CASSPLAMGPGELFF. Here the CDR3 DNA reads TGTGCCAGCAGTCCCCTAGCGATGGGGCCCGGGGAGCTGTTTTTT.